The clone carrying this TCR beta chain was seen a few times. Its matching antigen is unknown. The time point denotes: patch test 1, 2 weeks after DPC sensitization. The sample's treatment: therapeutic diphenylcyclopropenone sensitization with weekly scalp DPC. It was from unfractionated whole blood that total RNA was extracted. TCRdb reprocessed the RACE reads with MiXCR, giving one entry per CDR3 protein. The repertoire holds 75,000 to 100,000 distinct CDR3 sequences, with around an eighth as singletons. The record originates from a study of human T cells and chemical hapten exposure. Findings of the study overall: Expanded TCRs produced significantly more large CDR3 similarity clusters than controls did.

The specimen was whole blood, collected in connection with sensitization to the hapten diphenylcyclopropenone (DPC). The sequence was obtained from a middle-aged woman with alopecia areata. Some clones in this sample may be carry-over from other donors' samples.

The CDR3 region is CASSSRESRNEQFF. Written as DNA, the CDR3 is TGTGCCAGCAGCTCTAGGGAATCCCGCAATGAGCAGTTCTTC. The chain links TRBV11-2 to TRBJ2-1; D uncertain. The CDR3 runs to 14 residues. Trimming removed 4 bases at V and 6 bases at J, with 13 bases between. CDR1 and CDR2 from the germline V gene are SGHAT and FQNNGV.